This TCR beta chain was sequenced during a study of T-cell memory formation after mild COVID-19. Regarding the study as a whole: Nothing showed for sure that second-wave clones peaking on day 37 were SARS-CoV-2 specific. Among CD4+ contracting clones, most were CM and EM, and CD8+ ones EMRA. Some clones that responded turned up in pre-infection memory, which suggests that cross-reactive memory joined in.

Using constant-segment primers, 5'RACE produced TCR alpha and TCR beta cDNA libraries carrying sample barcodes and UMIs. MiXCR, applied by TCRdb to the 5' RACE reads, yields one record per CDR3 protein. Seen here are more than 350,000 distinct CDR3 sequences, 16% observed once, and the top ten hold around a fifth. The CDR3 covers 16 residues. V shed 4 bases, J shed 0 bases, and the junction held 7 bases outside the gene matches. Germline lookup yields CDR1 SEHNR and CDR2 FQNEAQ (reference sequence). This clonotype showed up just a few times. Its antigen remains unknown. The sample was PBMCs or a T cell subset sorted from them (not recorded which). This sequence originates from a man between 18 and 35 years old who had mild COVID-19 (a few samples of this study predate the infection). Cell type and time point are not known. The rearrangement joins TRBV7-9 to TRBJ2-3; 7 positions match TRBD2. In nucleotides, the CDR3 is TGTGCCAGCAGCTCTCGGCTAGCGGCGAGCACAGATACGCAGTATTTT. It is translated as CASSSRLAASTDTQYF.